The rows below give T cell receptor beta chains drawn from one sample of a study of CD8+CD57+ T cells in acquired aplastic anemia. Each CDR3 protein gets one entry after TCRdb re-called the reads with MiXCR. The table has tens of thousands of distinct CDR3 sequences, under 80% seen once; the top ten hold over 20%. The sequencing input was sorted CD4+, CD8+, or CD8+CD57+ T cells (not recorded which) from PBMCs. The receptors shown here come from a human donor in good health, serving as a control. Both conserved end residues are part of each CDR3. D genes are given only for firm matches. Expanded clones get a size class; other rows say once, few or many, or leave the size out.

d_gene	v_gene	abundance	j_gene	CDR3aa	CDR3nt
NA	TRBV29-1	few	TRBJ1-2	CSIEANYGYTF	TGCAGCATAGAAGCTAACTATGGCTACACCTTC
NA	TRBV29-1	once	TRBJ2-7	CSVVENYEQYF	TGCAGCGTTGTGGAAAACTACGAGCAGTACTTC
TRBD1	TRBV19	NA	TRBJ1-2	CASSPDRGRGGYTF	TGTGCCAGCAGCCCGGACAGGGGGCGTGGTGGCTACACCTTC
NA	TRBV20-1	NA	TRBJ2-3	CSATGTSEGPDTQYF	TGCAGTGCCACCGGTACTAGTGAGGGACCAGATACGCAGTATTTT
NA	TRBV29-1	NA	TRBJ2-7	CSVPLGAEQYF	TGCAGCGTCCCTTTAGGAGCCGAGCAGTACTTC
NA	TRBV15	NA	TRBJ2-3	CATSRDKATDTQYF	TGTGCCACCAGCAGAGATAAGGCTACAGATACGCAGTATTTT
NA	TRBV7-2	NA	TRBJ2-7	CASSQNRAYEQYF	TGCGCCAGCAGTCAAAATCGGGCCTACGAGCAGTACTTC
NA	TRBV19	NA	TRBJ2-7	CASSILAHYEQYF	TGTGCCAGTAGTATATTGGCGCACTACGAGCAGTACTTC
NA	TRBV2	NA	TRBJ1-2	CASSGTSYGYTF	TGTGCCAGTAGCGGGACATCTTACGGCTACACCTTC
NA	TRBV25-1	NA	TRBJ2-3	CASSDPGKADTQYF	TGTGCCAGCAGTGATCCGGGAAAGGCAGATACGCAGTATTTT
NA	TRBV2	NA	TRBJ2-5	CASSEGANRGKTQYF	TGTGCCAGCAGTGAAGGTGCTAATAGGGGGAAGACCCAGTACTTC
NA	TRBV19	once	TRBJ2-7	CASSTGGLGEQYF	TGTGCCAGTAGTACCGGAGGGTTGGGGGAGCAGTACTTC
NA	TRBV15	NA	TRBJ2-5	CATSRVRQSLETQYF	TGTGCCACCAGCAGAGTTAGACAGAGTTTGGAGACCCAGTACTTC
TRBD1	TRBV5-6	few	TRBJ1-2	CASTNPPGQALRDYGYTF	TGTGCCAGCACTAACCCCCCGGGACAGGCGCTGAGAGACTATGGCTACACCTTC
NA	TRBV6-5	NA	TRBJ2-7	CASSLSWTAAYEQYF	TGTGCCAGCAGTTTATCGTGGACAGCGGCCTACGAGCAGTACTTC
NA	TRBV24-1	NA	TRBJ2-3	CATSDPNQDTQYF	TGTGCCACCAGTGATCCCAATCAGGATACGCAGTATTTT
TRBD2	TRBV6-1	NA	TRBJ2-1	CATREAGGAYNEQFF	TGTGCCACCAGGGAAGCGGGAGGCGCCTACAATGAGCAGTTCTTC
NA	TRBV29-1	NA	TRBJ1-6	CSVEHSLPSSNSPLHF	TGCAGCGTTGAACATTCTCTTCCTTCCAGTAATTCACCCCTCCACTTT
NA	TRBV7-9	NA	TRBJ2-7	CASRAGEQYF	TGTGCCAGCAGGGCGGGCGAGCAGTACTTC
NA	TRBV15	NA	TRBJ2-3	CATSTLDTQYF	TGTGCCACAAGCACCTTAGATACGCAGTATTTT
NA	TRBV7-6	NA	TRBJ2-3	CASSLGTADTQYF	TGTGCCAGCAGCTTAGGGACTGCGGATACGCAGTATTTT
TRBD2	TRBV6-1	NA	TRBJ2-7	CASMASGGERSYEQYF	TGTGCCAGCATGGCTAGCGGGGGGGAAAGGTCCTACGAGCAGTACTTC
NA	TRBV10-3	NA	TRBJ1-3	CAISDWGTGNTIYF	TGTGCCATCAGTGATTGGGGAACTGGAAACACCATATATTTT
TRBD1	TRBV2	NA	TRBJ1-1	CASSGQGPEAFF	TGTGCCAGCAGTGGACAGGGCCCCGAAGCTTTCTTT
NA	TRBV10-3	NA	TRBJ2-2	CAIRRQILTGELFF	TGTGCCATCAGGAGACAGATACTCACCGGGGAGCTGTTTTTT
NA	TRBV7-2	few	TRBJ2-5	CASSLDRPQYF	TGTGCCAGCAGCTTAGATCGCCCCCAGTACTTC
TRBD2	TRBV6-1	NA	TRBJ2-1	CASSEGLAGGYNEQFF	TGTGCCAGCAGTGAAGGTCTAGCGGGAGGGTACAATGAGCAGTTCTTC
NA	TRBV2	NA	TRBJ2-7	CASRAGQFPSW	TGTGCCAGCAGGGCGGGACAGTTCCCCTCTTGG
NA	TRBV10-3	NA	TRBJ1-3	CATHELDVSSGNTIYF	TGTGCCACGCATGAGTTAGACGTTAGCTCTGGAAACACCATATATTTT
TRBD1	TRBV7-4	NA	TRBJ1-1	CASLQGTGIPEAFF	TGTGCCAGCTTACAGGGGACCGGGATCCCTGAAGCTTTCTTT
NA	TRBV29-1	few	TRBJ2-3	CSVDVGVLDTQYF	TGCAGCGTTGACGTGGGGGTCCTAGATACGCAGTATTTT
NA	TRBV7-2	NA	TRBJ2-3	CASSLPDTQYF	TGTGCCAGCAGCTTACCAGATACGCAGTATTTT
TRBD2	TRBV6-1	NA	TRBJ2-1	CASRFGLARGEQFF	TGTGCCAGCAGATTTGGACTAGCCCGCGGTGAGCAGTTCTTC
TRBD2	TRBV3-1	many	TRBJ2-5	CASSHASGGIQETQYF	TGTGCCAGCAGCCACGCTAGCGGGGGCATTCAAGAGACCCAGTACTTC
NA	TRBV6-1	NA	TRBJ1-2	CASSEAARFLWGDTF	TGTGCCAGCAGTGAAGCGGCCAGGTTTCTCTGGGGGGACACCTTC
NA	TRBV15	NA	TRBJ2-5	CATSRDLGTETQYF	TGTGCCACCAGCAGAGATCTAGGGACGGAGACCCAGTACTTC
NA	TRBV7-8	NA	TRBJ1-5	CASSLMAADQPQHF	TGTGCCAGCAGCTTGATGGCGGCTGATCAGCCCCAGCATTTT
NA	TRBV2	few	TRBJ1-1	CASSPRVTNTEAFF	TGTGCCAGCAGCCCCAGGGTCACGAACACTGAAGCTTTCTTT
NA	TRBV7-6	NA	TRBJ2-1	CASSLDGGAYNEQFF	TGTGCCAGCAGCTTAGATGGGGGGGCGTACAATGAGCAGTTCTTC
TRBD2	TRBV19	NA	TRBJ2-3	CASSLDSGGTDTQYF	TGTGCCAGCAGCTTAGACAGCGGGGGCACAGATACGCAGTATTTT
NA	TRBV19	NA	TRBJ2-7	CASSWRRAIEQYF	TGTGCCAGTAGTTGGCGAAGGGCCATTGAGCAGTACTTC
TRBD1	TRBV5-1	NA	TRBJ1-5	CASSAGTGGSNQPQHF	TGCGCCAGCAGCGCCGGGACAGGGGGCAGCAATCAGCCCCAGCATTTT
NA	TRBV20-1	NA	TRBJ2-3	CSALATVLTDTQYF	TGCAGTGCCCTCGCCACAGTCCTCACAGATACGCAGTATTTT
NA	TRBV6-4	NA	TRBJ2-1	CASSDGVGGEQFF	TGTGCCAGCAGTGACGGGGTCGGCGGCGAGCAGTTCTTC
TRBD1	TRBV7-8	NA	TRBJ1-1	CASSLAAGGIPEAFF	TGTGCCAGCAGCTTAGCGGCAGGGGGAATACCTGAAGCTTTCTTT
TRBD1	TRBV20-1	NA	TRBJ1-6	CSARVGTGNSPLHF	TGCAGTGCTAGGGTCGGGACAGGCAATTCACCCCTCCACTTT
NA	TRBV20-1	NA	TRBJ1-1	CSASISGHTEAFF	TGCAGTGCTTCCATTTCAGGGCACACTGAAGCTTTCTTT
TRBD1	TRBV12-3/TRBV12-4	NA	TRBJ1-5	CASSLSGGQPQHF	TGTGCCAGCAGTTTATCAGGGGGTCAGCCCCAGCATTTT
TRBD1	TRBV9	NA	TRBJ1-1	CASSVTGGAGAFF	TGTGCCAGCAGCGTAACAGGGGGCGCTGGAGCTTTCTTT
NA	TRBV7-9	medium-sized	TRBJ2-3	CASSSPRGADTQYF	TGTGCCAGCAGCTCCCCTCGGGGCGCAGATACGCAGTATTTT
NA	TRBV5-6	once	TRBJ2-7	CASSGTYGLYEQYF	TGTGCCAGCAGCGGAACTTATGGCCTCTACGAGCAGTACTTC
NA	TRBV5-4	NA	TRBJ1-1	CASSLIGAEAFF	TGTGCCAGCAGCTTGATTGGGGCTGAAGCTTTCTTT
NA	TRBV19	NA	TRBJ2-5	CASSIQRQETQYF	TGTGCCAGTAGTATACAGAGACAAGAGACCCAGTACTTC
NA	TRBV5-1	NA	TRBJ2-1	CASSLGGGITYNEQFF	TGCGCCAGCAGCTTGGGTGGCGGGATCACCTACAATGAGCAGTTCTTC
TRBD1	TRBV11-1	NA	TRBJ2-7	CASSLGGTAFSYEQYF	TGTGCCAGCAGCTTAGGAGGGACAGCCTTTTCCTACGAGCAGTACTTC